The clone carrying this T cell receptor beta chain came up once. The data stem from a study of somatic mutations in cytotoxic T cells in rheumatoid arthritis. Trimming cost V 1 base and J 3 bases; bases outside gene matches: 5. Germline V gene data show CDR1 as SGHTA and CDR2 as FQGNSA. The length of the CDR3 is 16 residues. Profiling relied on immunoSEQ multiplex PCR, and the TCRdb table lists in-frame clones only, not all of them. Among 15,000 to 20,000 clones listed, over 75% were seen once. The source of this sequence is an adult with rheumatoid arthritis. V gene TRBV7-2 combines with J gene TRBJ2-3, with TRBD2 matching 9 bases. The source material was CD8+ T cells sorted from blood. CDR3 coding DNA: TGTGCCAGCAGCTTAGACGCGGGAGGGCCGACAGATACGCAGTATTTT. Translation: CASSLDAGGPTDTQYF.